The sequence of this T cell receptor (beta chain) was determined in a study of cytomegalovirus exposure and HLA in healthy donors. Study-wide background: Of the donors genotyped, approximately 410 in all, about 82% fell in the Caucasian-associated ancestry cluster. Study-wide results and caveats: Being indistinguishable, some V segments were excluded, TRBV6-2 and TRBV6-3 among them. Later analysis showed most CMV-associated TCR beta chains appearing HLA-restricted. Researchers reported in a later analysis that a missense DCLRE1C variant was tied to TCR beta V- and J-gene trimming.

PCR involved 60 Vbeta and 13 Jbeta primers. Generated by immunoSEQ multiplex PCR, the TCRdb table keeps only in-frame clones and is missing some. The sample contains under 300,000 clones, roughly 90% of which appear only once. The CDR3 sequence is 16 residues long. The germline V and J ends were trimmed by 2 bases and 7 bases, with 20 bases remaining between them. CDR1 is SEHNR and CDR2 is FQNEAQ in the germline V gene (reference sequence). Points on this clone: The target antigen is unknown.

This rearrangement joins TRBV7-9 to TRBJ1-2; D unclear. This clonotype originated in a man in his forties or fifties in good health and CMV-seropositive. The specimen sequenced was PBMCs. The CDR3 DNA follows: TGTGCCAGCAGCTTACTAGGCACCCAAGCATCGGGTGGCTACACCTTC. Translation gives CASSLLGTQASGGYTF.